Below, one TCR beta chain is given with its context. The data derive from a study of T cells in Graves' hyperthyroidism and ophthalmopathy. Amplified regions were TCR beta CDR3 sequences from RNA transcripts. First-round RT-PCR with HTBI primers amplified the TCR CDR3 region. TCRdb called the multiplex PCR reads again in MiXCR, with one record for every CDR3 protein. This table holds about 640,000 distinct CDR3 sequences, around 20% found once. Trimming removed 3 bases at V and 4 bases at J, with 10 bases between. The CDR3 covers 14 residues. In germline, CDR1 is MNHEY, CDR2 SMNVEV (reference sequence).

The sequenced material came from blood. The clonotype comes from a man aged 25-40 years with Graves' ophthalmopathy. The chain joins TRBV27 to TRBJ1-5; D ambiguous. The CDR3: CASSLHAPNQPQHF. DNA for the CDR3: TGTGCCAGCAGTTTGCATGCCCCGAATCAGCCCCAGCATTTT.